Here is one T cell receptor beta chain with its context. A Seattle source enrolled patients during active infection and followed them longitudinally. The sample comes from a study of blood T cell repertoires in COVID-19. Across the whole study: Sources were T cells, B-cell-depleted T cells, or PBMCs; the material itself was cDNA or gDNA.

Sequencing was performed with immunoSEQ multiplex PCR; in TCRdb, only in-frame clones are kept and a portion is missing. The sample carries some 48,000 clones, more than 80% recorded once. CDR3 size: 15 residues. Deletions cut 5 bases from V and 4 bases from J, with 17 bases between. Germline lookup yields CDR1 LGHDT and CDR2 YNNKEL (reference sequence). Sample: peripheral blood. This chain joins TRBV3-1 (or the pseudogene TRBV3-2) and TRBJ1-1; D might be TRBD1 (6 bases). The TCR comes from a man aged 60 to 75 with COVID-19, enrolled during active disease. CDR3 sequence: CASSSTRRGSTEAFF. CDR3 sequence (DNA): TGTGCCAGCAGCTCGACGAGAAGGGGGTCCACTGAAGCTTTCTTT.